These 26 T cell receptor beta chains originate from one sample sequenced in a study of sequential checkpoint blockade in melanoma. Profiled with immunoSEQ multiplex PCR; TCRdb holds only in-frame clones, not every one. Of 7,700 or so clones in the sample, over 50% are singletons; the top ten hold 8% to 9%. The treatment here: randomized to nivolumab then ipilimumab (arm A) or the reverse (arm B). Here the sequenced sample was CD8+ T cells sorted from blood (inferred from file names), taken from a patient given nivolumab and ipilimumab in sequence. These receptors were taken from a human donor with melanoma.

The chain employs TRBV28 and TRBJ1-4, with TRBD1 matching 9 bases. V trimming: 4 bases; J trimming: 6 bases; junction bases outside the gene matches: 6. The V gene's germline CDR1 is MDHEN and CDR2 SYDVKM. The length of the CDR3 is 15 residues. The CDR3 loop reads CASSSSTGGDEKLFF. The CDR3 DNA follows: TGTGCCAGCAGTTCCTCCACAGGGGGCGATGAAAAACTGTTTTTT.

This sequence joins TRBV7-9 and TRBJ2-7, with D perhaps TRBD1 (5 bases). The CDR3 sequence is 12 residues long. V lost 0 bases and J 12 bases, leaving 12 bases between the germline ends. Germline V gene sequence: CDR1 SEHNR, CDR2 FQNEAQ (reference sequence). The CDR3 coding sequence is TGTGCCAGCAGCTTAGCGCAGGGTGACCCGTACTTC. This translates into CASSLAQGDPYF.

This clone has just one count. The V call is TRBV7-2, the J call TRBJ2-7; 15 bases are shared with TRBD2. CDR1 SGHTA and CDR2 FQGNSA come from the germline V gene. This CDR3 comprises 17 residues. V lost 5 bases and J lost 3; bases outside the gene matches: 8. The CDR3 DNA reads TGTGCCAGCAGCCCCACCGGGACTAGCGGGAGGAACTACGAGCAGTACTTC. It specifies CASSPTGTSGRNYEQYF.

This chain uses TRBV7-9 with TRBJ2-7; 11 bases line up with TRBD1. The CDR3 length is 15 residues. Germline loops: CDR1 SEHNR, CDR2 FQNEAQ (reference sequence). Trimming at V came to 6 bases and at J to 6 bases, leaving 10 bases not matched to a gene. The CDR3 bases are TGTGCCAGCAGGAGAACGGACAGGGGGCCTGTCGAGCAGTACTTC. Translated, it gives CASRRTDRGPVEQYF.

This clone was found a few times. This chain uses TRBV27 with TRBJ1-5; D uncertain. Trimming removed 6 bases at V and 0 bases at J, with 6 bases between. Germline V lookup: CDR1 MNHEY, CDR2 SMNVEV (reference sequence). This CDR3 comprises 13 residues. CDR3 in DNA: TGTGCCAGCAGACATAATAGCAATCAGCCCCAGCATTTT. Translation: CASRHNSNQPQHF.

V is TRBV9 and J is TRBJ2-7; no clear D gene. CDR1 SGDLS and CDR2 YYNGEE come from the germline V gene. This CDR3 has 13 residues. V was clipped by 4 bases and J by 0 bases, with 8 bases between them. The CDR3 protein is CASSITPSYEQYF. As DNA, the CDR3 is TGTGCCAGCAGCATTACTCCCTCCTACGAGCAGTACTTC.

The V gene is TRBV6-1, the J gene TRBJ1-2; a possible D gene is TRBD1 (5 bases). Germline V gene data show CDR1 as MNHNS and CDR2 as SASEGT. CDR3 length: 15 amino acids. The V and J ends lost 0 bases and 4 bases respectively, with 12 bases between them. The CDR3 sequence: CASSEALGGGYGYTF. As DNA, the CDR3 is TGTGCCAGCAGTGAAGCCCTCGGGGGGGGCTATGGCTACACCTTC.

This clone was observed a few times. The chain recombines TRBV28 with TRBJ1-2, with 7 bases lining up with TRBD1. Germline CDR1 and CDR2: MDHEN and SYDVKM. The CDR3 is 15 amino acids. Trimming at V came to 5 bases and at J to 3 bases, leaving 9 bases not matched to a gene. The CDR3 here is CASSNPGQAYYGYTF. Written as DNA, the CDR3 is TGTGCCAGCAGTAATCCCGGACAGGCGTACTATGGCTACACCTTC.

The gene calls are TRBV4-1 and TRBJ1-5; 9 bases are a match to TRBD1. The CDR3 has 17 residues. J lost 0 bases, V lost 4 bases, and 7 bases had no gene match. Germline CDR1 reads MGHRA; CDR2 reads YSYEKL. The CDR3, as DNA: TGCGCCAGCAGCCGGGGACAGGGCTTAAATAGCAATCAGCCCCAGCATTTT. This encodes CASSRGQGLNSNQPQHF.

This clone was recorded a few times. The chain employs TRBV4-2 and TRBJ1-4; D is unresolved. Germline loops: CDR1 LGHNA, CDR2 YNFKEQ. V was trimmed by 8 bases and J by 12 bases, leaving 19 bases between them. CDR3 length: 13 residues. DNA of the CDR3: TGTGCCAGCGGCTCAAGAGGCGGGCCTCAACTGTTTTTT. This codes for CASGSRGGPQLFF.

V gene TRBV7-3 combines with J gene TRBJ1-1; D gene unclear. The V gene's germline CDR1 is SGHTA and CDR2 FQGTGA. The length of the CDR3 is 13 residues. The V end was cut by 1 base, the J end by 3 bases, with 6 bases between. The CDR3, as DNA: TGTGCCAGCAGCTTAAGGGCCGACACTGAAGCTTTCTTT. It codes for CASSLRADTEAFF.

CDR3 DNA: TGTGCCAGCAGCTTGGGCCAACGGGACAGATTAAGCAATCAGCCCCAGCATTTT. Protein: CASSLGQRDRLSNQPQHF. The chain joins TRBV11-3 to TRBJ1-5; 7 bases are shared with TRBD1. This CDR3 contains 18 residues. Germline CDR1 SGHNT, CDR2 YENEEA. V lost 3 bases to trimming and J lost 1 base; unmatched junction nucleotides: 12.

This clone was observed once. The V call is TRBV29-1, the J call TRBJ1-2; D is possibly TRBD1 (5 bases). The V end lost 8 bases, the J end lost 2 bases, and 15 bases lay between the germline ends. Germline V lookup: CDR1 SQVTM, CDR2 ANQGSEA. This CDR3 spans 13 amino acids. The CDR3 DNA reads TGCAGCACTCTCGGGGGTACGAACTATGGCTACACCTTC. Protein product: CSTLGGTNYGYTF.

The chain joins TRBV18 to TRBJ1-3; perhaps TRBD1 as D (5 bases). Germline V CDR1 and CDR2: KGHSH, LQKENI. The CDR3 is made up of 16 amino acids. V lost 3 bases to trimming and J lost 3 bases, with 15 bases between them. As DNA, the CDR3 is TGTGCCAGCTCACCTACTTGGGGCGAAGATGGAAACACCATATATTTT. Its protein product is CASSPTWGEDGNTIYF.

The chain links TRBV9 to TRBJ2-7; 8 nucleotides line up with TRBD2. CDR1 and CDR2 from the germline V gene are SGDLS and YYNGEE. V shed 3 bases, J shed 2 bases, and the junction held 4 bases outside the gene matches. CDR3 size: 14 residues. CDR3 sequence (DNA): TGTGCCAGCAGCGCCGGGACTAGACCCTACGAGCAGTACTTC. It specifies CASSAGTRPYEQYF.

V usage is TRBV6-1 and J usage is TRBJ1-1; 7 nucleotides agree with TRBD1. V lost 4 bases and J lost 11; bases outside the gene matches: 16. CDR1 and CDR2 (germline): MNHNS, SASEGT. This CDR3 comprises 15 residues. The CDR3 reads CASSVQGGWAESAFF. DNA of the CDR3: TGTGCCAGCAGTGTCCAGGGGGGTTGGGCTGAGTCTGCTTTCTTT.

V usage is TRBV13 and J usage is TRBJ2-6; no clear D gene. The CDR3 spans 17 residues. Germline assignment: CDR1 PRHDT and CDR2 FYEKMQ (reference sequence). Trimming took off 3 bases at V and 0 bases at J, with 12 bases between the two ends. The CDR3, as DNA: TGTGCCAGCAGCTTTACCCTCGACAACTCTGGGGCCAACGTCCTGACTTTC. This sequence encodes CASSFTLDNSGANVLTF. Looking up the rest from reference TRBV13 and TRBJ2-6 gives the full variable domain: AAGVIQSPRHLIKEKRETATLKCYPIPRHDTVYWYQQGPGQDPQFLISFYEKMQSDKGSIPDRFSAQQFSDYHSELNMSSLELGDSALYFCASSFTLDNSGANVLTFGAGSRLTVL.

The chain joins TRBV29-1 to TRBJ1-2; no reliable D call. Germline-derived CDR1 and CDR2 are SQVTM and ANQGSEA. With 7 bases removed from V and 3 bases from J, the gap between germline ends came to 6 bases. The CDR3 sequence is 10 residues long. CDR3 coding DNA: TGCAGCGCAGATGACTATGGCTACACCTTC. This encodes CSADDYGYTF.

This chain uses TRBV5-1 with TRBJ1-2; 8 nucleotides align to TRBD1. Germline CDR1 and CDR2: SGHRS and YFSETQ. The V and J ends lost 4 bases and 1 base, in that order; junction bases with no gene match: 6. This CDR3 is built from 15 residues. The CDR3 here is CASSPGTGDNYGYTF. The CDR3 DNA sequence: TGCGCCAGCAGCCCGGGGACAGGAGATAACTATGGCTACACCTTC.

This chain uses TRBV4-2 with TRBJ1-1; D remains unclear. Trimming removed 5 bases at V and 4 bases at J, with 14 bases between. The CDR3 sequence is 14 residues long. The germline V gene has CDR1 LGHNA and CDR2 YNFKEQ. CDR3 DNA: TGTGCCAGCAGCGGTCCCCATCATAGCACTGAAGCTTTCTTT. Protein sequence: CASSGPHHSTEAFF.

This chain connects TRBV7-9 to TRBJ1-4, with a possible D match to TRBD1 (5 bases). The length of the CDR3 is 14 residues. Germline CDR1 and CDR2: SEHNR and FQNEAQ (reference sequence). V dropped 5 bases and J dropped 8 bases, with 15 bases sitting between them. The CDR3 coding sequence is TGTGCCAGCAGCCCCCCACCCGACAGAGAAAAACTGTTTTTT. This codes for CASSPPPDREKLFF.

A single count supports this clone. The rearrangement uses TRBV11-2 and TRBJ2-7, with TRBD2 identical over 7 bases. Trimming took 6 bases from V and 0 from J; bases not matched to a gene: 5. The CDR3 runs 14 residues. Germline CDR1 and CDR2: SGHAT and FQNNGV. CDR3: CASRLGGSSYEQYF. The CDR3, as DNA: TGTGCCAGCAGATTGGGGGGGTCCTCCTACGAGCAGTACTTC.

The chain employs TRBV4-3 and TRBJ2-7; a possible D gene is TRBD1 (6 bases). V was cut by 0 bases and J by 4 bases, with 10 bases left in between. Per the germline V gene, CDR1 is LGHNA and CDR2 is YSLEER. CDR3 length: 14 residues. Written as DNA, the CDR3 is TGCGCCAGCAGCCAAGAGGGCCAGGGGTACGAGCAGTACTTC. This translates into CASSQEGQGYEQYF.

V and J are TRBV4-1 and TRBJ2-7; maybe TRBD1 (5 bases). This CDR3 is built from 14 residues. V was trimmed by 0 bases and J by 5 bases, leaving 11 bases between them. Germline V gives CDR1 MGHRA, CDR2 YSYEKL. DNA for the CDR3: TGCGCCAGCAGCCAAGAACAGGTAACTAACGAGCAGTACTTC. Residues: CASSQEQVTNEQYF.

The table lists this clone with a count of one. The V and J genes are TRBV4-1 and TRBJ2-7, with D maybe TRBD2 (5 bases). The CDR3 runs 15 residues. Germline V CDR1 and CDR2: MGHRA, YSYEKL. With 0 bases removed from V and 1 base from J, the gap between germline ends came to 10 bases. The CDR3 bases are TGCGCCAGCAGCCAAGATACTAGTTTGTCCTACGAGCAGTACTTC. Encoded protein: CASSQDTSLSYEQYF.

The genes are TRBV19 and TRBJ1-5; the D is unclear. Germline CDR1 reads LNHDA; CDR2 reads SQIVND (reference sequence). The CDR3 runs 13 residues. With 0 bases removed from V and 11 bases from J, the gap between germline ends came to 11 bases. This chain's CDR3 is CASSIDLFGSQHF. CDR3 DNA: TGTGCCAGTAGTATAGATCTCTTCGGTTCCCAGCATTTT.